This TCR beta chain is drawn from a study of regulatory T cells in long-lasting Graves disease. CDR3 regions were amplified by Arm-PCR using iRepertoire HTBI primers to build TCR beta libraries. One entry per CDR3 protein results from TCRdb running MiXCR on the multiplex PCR reads. The table records roughly 500,000 distinct CDR3 sequences, approximately 13% of them present only once. In this sample, this clonotype turned up many times. Stated time point: newly diagnosed GD, antithyroid drugs for less than 3 months. Preparation of the TCR library used RNA extracted from PBMCs. The same sample was also used in a study of T cells in Graves' hyperthyroidism and ophthalmopathy. This second study notes: Graves' hyperthyroidism without ophthalmopathy progression within 18 months was termed stable.

The sample was peripheral blood mononuclear cells (PBMCs), taken at new diagnosis, from a patient treated with antithyroid drugs. This receptor was obtained from a man aged 25 to 40 with Graves disease.

CDR3 in amino acids: CASSLGPSGAYNEQFF. Written as DNA, the CDR3 is TGTGCCAGCAGCTTAGGTCCCAGCGGGGCTTACAATGAGCAGTTCTTC. The rearrangement uses TRBV11-2 and TRBJ2-1, with 7 bases fitting TRBD2. The J segment lost 4 bases and the V segment lost 1 base, leaving 7 bases of the junction unmatched. This CDR3 is 16 amino acids long. Germline CDR1 reads SGHAT; CDR2 reads FQNNGV.